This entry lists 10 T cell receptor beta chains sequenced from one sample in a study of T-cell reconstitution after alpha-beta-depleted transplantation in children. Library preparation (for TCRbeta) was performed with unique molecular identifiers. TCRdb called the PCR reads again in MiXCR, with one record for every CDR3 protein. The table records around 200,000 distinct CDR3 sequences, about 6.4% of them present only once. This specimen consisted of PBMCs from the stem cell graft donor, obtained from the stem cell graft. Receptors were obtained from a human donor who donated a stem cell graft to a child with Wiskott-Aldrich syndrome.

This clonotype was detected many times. The CDR3 bases are TGTGCCAGCAGAAACAGGGAAGAGACCCAGTACTTC. Amino acid sequence: CASRNREETQYF. The chain is built from TRBV12-3 or TRBV12-4 and TRBJ2-5; maybe TRBD1 (6 bases). Trimming cost V 6 bases and J 3 bases, with 8 bases left between them. The CDR3 extends over 12 amino acids.

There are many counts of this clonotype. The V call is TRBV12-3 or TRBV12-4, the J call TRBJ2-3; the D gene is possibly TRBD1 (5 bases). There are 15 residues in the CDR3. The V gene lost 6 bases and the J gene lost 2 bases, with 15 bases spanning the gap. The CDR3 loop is CASSPPGSITDTQYF. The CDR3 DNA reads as TGTGCCAGCAGCCCTCCAGGGTCAATCACAGATACGCAGTATTTT.

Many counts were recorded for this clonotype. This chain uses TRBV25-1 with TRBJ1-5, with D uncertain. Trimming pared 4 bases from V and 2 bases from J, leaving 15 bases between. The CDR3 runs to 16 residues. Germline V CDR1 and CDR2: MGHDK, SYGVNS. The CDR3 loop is CASSGRSATGNQPQHF. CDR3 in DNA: TGTGCCAGCAGTGGCCGTAGCGCCACCGGCAATCAGCCCCAGCATTTT.

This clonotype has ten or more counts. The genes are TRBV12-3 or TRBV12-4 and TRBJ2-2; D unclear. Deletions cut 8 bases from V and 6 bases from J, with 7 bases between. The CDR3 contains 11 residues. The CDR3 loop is CASSWPGELFF. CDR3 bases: TGTGCCAGCTCGTGGCCCGGGGAGCTGTTTTTT.

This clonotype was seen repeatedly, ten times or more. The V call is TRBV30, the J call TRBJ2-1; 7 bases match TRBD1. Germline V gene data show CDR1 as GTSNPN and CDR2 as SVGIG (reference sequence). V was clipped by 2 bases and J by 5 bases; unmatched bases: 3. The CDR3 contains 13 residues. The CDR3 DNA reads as TGTGCCTGGAGTCGACAGGGCCACAATGAGCAGTTCTTC. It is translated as CAWSRQGHNEQFF.

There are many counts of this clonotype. The CDR3 region has the DNA TGTGCCAGCAGTGATAGGGTTGCAGATACGCAGTATTTT. This encodes CASSDRVADTQYF. The V gene is TRBV6-4, the J gene TRBJ2-3; D remains ambiguous. The V end lost 3 bases, the J end lost 4 bases, and 8 bases lay between the germline ends. The CDR3 runs to 13 residues. Germline CDR1 and CDR2: MRHNA and SNTAGT.

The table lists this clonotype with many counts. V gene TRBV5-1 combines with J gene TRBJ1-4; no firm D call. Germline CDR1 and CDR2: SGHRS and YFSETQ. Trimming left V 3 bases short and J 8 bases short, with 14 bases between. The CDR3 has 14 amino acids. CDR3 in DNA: TGCGCCAGCAGCTCCACTTTAAAGGGAGAAAAACTGTTTTTT. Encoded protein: CASSSTLKGEKLFF.

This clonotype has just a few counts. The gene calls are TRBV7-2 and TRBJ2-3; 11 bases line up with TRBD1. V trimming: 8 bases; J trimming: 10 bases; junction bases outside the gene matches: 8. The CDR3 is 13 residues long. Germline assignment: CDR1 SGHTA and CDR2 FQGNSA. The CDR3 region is CASAGQGAGAQYF. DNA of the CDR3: TGTGCCAGCGCTGGACAGGGGGCCGGTGCGCAGTATTTT.

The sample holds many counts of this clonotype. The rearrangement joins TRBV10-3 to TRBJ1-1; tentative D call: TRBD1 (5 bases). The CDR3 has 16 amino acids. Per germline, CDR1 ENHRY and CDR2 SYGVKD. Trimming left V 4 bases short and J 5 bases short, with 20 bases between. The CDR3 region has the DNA TGTGCCATCAGTGGGGGGTTGGTTGGACTTTCGACTGAAGCTTTCTTT. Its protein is CAISGGLVGLSTEAFF.

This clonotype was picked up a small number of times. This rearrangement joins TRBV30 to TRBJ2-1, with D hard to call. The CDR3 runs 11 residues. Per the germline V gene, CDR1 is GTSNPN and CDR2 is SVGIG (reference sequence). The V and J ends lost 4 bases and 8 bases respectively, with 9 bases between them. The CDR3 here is CAWIGLYEQFF. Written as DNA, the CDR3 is TGTGCCTGGATTGGCCTATATGAGCAGTTCTTC. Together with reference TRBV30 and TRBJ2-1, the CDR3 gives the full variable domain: SQTIHQWPATLVQPVGSPLSLECTVEGTSNPNLYWYRQAAGRGLQLLFYSVGIGQISSEVPQNLSASRPQDRQFILSSKKLLLSDSGFYLCAWIGLYEQFFGPGTRLTVL.